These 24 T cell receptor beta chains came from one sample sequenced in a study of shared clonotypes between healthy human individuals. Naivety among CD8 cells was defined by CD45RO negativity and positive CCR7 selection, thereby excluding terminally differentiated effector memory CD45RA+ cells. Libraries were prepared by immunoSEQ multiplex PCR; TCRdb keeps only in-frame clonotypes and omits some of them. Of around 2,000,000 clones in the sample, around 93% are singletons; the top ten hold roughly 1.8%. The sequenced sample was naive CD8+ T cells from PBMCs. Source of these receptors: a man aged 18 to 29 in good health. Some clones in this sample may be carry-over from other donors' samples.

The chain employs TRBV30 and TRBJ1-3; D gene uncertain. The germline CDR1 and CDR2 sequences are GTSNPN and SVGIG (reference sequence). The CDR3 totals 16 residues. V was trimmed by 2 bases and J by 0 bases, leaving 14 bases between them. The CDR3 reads CAWSPKTAGSGNTIYF. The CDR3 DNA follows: TGTGCCTGGAGTCCTAAGACCGCTGGCTCTGGAAACACCATATATTTT.

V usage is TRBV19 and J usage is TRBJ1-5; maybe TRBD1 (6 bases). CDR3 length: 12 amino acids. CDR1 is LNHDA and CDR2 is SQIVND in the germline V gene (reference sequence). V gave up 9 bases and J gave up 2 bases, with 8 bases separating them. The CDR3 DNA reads TGTGCCAGCCGGGGGCGCAATCAGCCCCAGCATTTT. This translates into CASRGRNQPQHF.

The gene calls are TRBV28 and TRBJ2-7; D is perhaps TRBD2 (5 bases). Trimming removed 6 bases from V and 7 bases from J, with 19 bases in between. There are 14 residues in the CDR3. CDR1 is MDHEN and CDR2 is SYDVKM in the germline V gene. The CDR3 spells CASSTPPPRGEQYF. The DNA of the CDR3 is TGTGCCAGCAGCACTCCCCCTCCCCGCGGGGAGCAGTACTTC.

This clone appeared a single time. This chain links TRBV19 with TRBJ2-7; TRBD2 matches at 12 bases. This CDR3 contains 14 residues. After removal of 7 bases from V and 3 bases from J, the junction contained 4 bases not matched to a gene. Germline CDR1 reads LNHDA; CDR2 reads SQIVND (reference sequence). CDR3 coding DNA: TGTGCCAGTACGACTAGCGGGGGTCTCTACGAGCAGTACTTC. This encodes CASTTSGGLYEQYF. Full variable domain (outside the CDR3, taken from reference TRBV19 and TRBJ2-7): DGGITQSPKYLFRKEGQNVTLSCEQNLNHDAMYWYRQDPGQGLRLIYYSQIVNDFQKGDIAEGYSVSREKKESFPLTVTSAQKNPTAFYLCASTTSGGLYEQYFGPGTRLTVT.

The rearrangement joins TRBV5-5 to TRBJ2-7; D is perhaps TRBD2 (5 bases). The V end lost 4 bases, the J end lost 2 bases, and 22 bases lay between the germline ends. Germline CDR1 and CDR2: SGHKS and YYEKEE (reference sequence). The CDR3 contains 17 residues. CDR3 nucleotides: TGTGCCAGCAGCCCACGGGTGGGTCCAGCGGCGACCTACGAGCAGTACTTC. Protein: CASSPRVGPAATYEQYF. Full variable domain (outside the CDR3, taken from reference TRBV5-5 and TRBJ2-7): DAGVTQSPTHLIKTRGQQVTLRCSPISGHKSVSWYQQVLGQGPQFIFQYYEKEERGRGNFPDRFSARQFPNYSSELNVNALLLGDSALYLCASSPRVGPAATYEQYFGPGTRLTVT.

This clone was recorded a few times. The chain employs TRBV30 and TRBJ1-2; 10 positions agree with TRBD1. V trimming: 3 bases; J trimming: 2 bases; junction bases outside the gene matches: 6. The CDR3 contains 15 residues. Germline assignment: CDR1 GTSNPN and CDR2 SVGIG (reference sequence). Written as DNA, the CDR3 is TGTGCCTGGAGCTATGGGACAGGGGCGAACTATGGCTACACCTTC. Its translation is CAWSYGTGANYGYTF. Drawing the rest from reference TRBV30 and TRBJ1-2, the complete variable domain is SQTIHQWPATLVQPVGSPLSLECTVEGTSNPNLYWYRQAAGRGLQLLFYSVGIGQISSEVPQNLSASRPQDRQFILSSKKLLLSDSGFYLCAWSYGTGANYGYTFGSGTRLTVV.

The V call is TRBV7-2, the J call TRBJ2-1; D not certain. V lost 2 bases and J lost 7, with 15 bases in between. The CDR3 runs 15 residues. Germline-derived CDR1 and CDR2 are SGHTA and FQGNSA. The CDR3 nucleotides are TGTGCCAGCAGCTTATTTAGGAAAGAAAAGAATGAGCAGTTCTTC. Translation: CASSLFRKEKNEQFF. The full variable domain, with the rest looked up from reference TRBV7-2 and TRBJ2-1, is GAGVSQSPSNKVTEKGKDVELRCDPISGHTALYWYRQSLGQGLEFLIYFQGNSAPDKSGLPSDRFSAERTGGSVSTLTIQRTQQEDSAVYLCASSLFRKEKNEQFFGPGTRLTVL.

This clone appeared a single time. The CDR3 DNA reads as TGTGCCAGCAGTGGCCCGACAGGGGTCGGCGAGCAGTACTTC. Translating it yields CASSGPTGVGEQYF. The chain is built from TRBV28 and TRBJ2-7; 8 bases match TRBD1. The CDR3 loop spans 14 amino acids. Trimming removed 5 bases from V and 6 bases from J; junction bases left unmatched: 9. Germline loops: CDR1 MDHEN, CDR2 SYDVKM.

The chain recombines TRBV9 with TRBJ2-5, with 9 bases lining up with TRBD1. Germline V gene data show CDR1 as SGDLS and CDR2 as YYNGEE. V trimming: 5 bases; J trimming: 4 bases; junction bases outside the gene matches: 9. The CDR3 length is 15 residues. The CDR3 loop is CASSDGTGYPETQYF. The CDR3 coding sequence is TGTGCCAGCAGTGATGGGACAGGGTACCCAGAGACCCAGTACTTC.

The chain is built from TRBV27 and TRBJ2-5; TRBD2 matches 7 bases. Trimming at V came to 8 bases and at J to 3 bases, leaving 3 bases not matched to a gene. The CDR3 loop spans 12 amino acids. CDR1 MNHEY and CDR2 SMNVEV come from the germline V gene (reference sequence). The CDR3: CASRSGKETQYF. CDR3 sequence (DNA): TGTGCCAGCCGCAGCGGGAAAGAGACCCAGTACTTC.

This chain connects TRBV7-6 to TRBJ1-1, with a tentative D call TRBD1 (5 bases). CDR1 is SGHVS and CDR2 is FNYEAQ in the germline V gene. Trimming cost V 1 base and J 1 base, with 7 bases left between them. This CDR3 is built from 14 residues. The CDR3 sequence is CASSLVGGNTEAFF. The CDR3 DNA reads TGTGCCAGCAGCTTAGTGGGGGGGAACACTGAAGCTTTCTTT.

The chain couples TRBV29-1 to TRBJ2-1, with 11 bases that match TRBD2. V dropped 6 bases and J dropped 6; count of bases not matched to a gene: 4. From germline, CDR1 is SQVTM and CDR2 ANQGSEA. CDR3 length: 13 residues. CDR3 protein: CSVGTSGANEQFF. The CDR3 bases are TGCAGCGTCGGGACTAGCGGTGCCAATGAGCAGTTCTTC.

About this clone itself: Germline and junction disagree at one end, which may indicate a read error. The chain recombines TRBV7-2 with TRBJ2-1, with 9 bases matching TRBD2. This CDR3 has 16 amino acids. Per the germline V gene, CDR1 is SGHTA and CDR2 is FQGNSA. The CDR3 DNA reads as TGTGCCAGCAGCTTTGCACTAGCGGGCTCCCACAATGAGCAGTTCTTC. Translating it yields CASSFALAGSHNEQFF.

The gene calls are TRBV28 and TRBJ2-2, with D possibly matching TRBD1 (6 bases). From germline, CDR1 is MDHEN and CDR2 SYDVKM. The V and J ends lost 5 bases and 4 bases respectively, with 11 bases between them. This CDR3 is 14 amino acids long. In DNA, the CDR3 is TGTGCCAGCAGTGGCATGACAGGCACCGGGGAGCTGTTTTTT. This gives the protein CASSGMTGTGELFF.

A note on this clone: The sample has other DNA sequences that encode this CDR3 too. The CDR3 DNA is TGTGCCAGTAGTATACGGGGGTATAGCAATCAGCCCCAGCATTTT. Translation: CASSIRGYSNQPQHF. The rearrangement links TRBV19 to TRBJ1-5, with a weak D call TRBD1 (5 bases). Germline loops: CDR1 LNHDA, CDR2 SQIVND (reference sequence). V lost 2 bases and J lost 0, with 8 bases in between. The CDR3 totals 15 residues.

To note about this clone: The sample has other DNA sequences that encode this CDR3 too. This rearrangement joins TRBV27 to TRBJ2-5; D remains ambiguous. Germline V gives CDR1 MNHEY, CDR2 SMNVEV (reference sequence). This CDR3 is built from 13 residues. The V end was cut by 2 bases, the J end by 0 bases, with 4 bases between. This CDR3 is CASSLGYQETQYF. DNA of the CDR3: TGTGCCAGCAGTTTAGGGTACCAAGAGACCCAGTACTTC.

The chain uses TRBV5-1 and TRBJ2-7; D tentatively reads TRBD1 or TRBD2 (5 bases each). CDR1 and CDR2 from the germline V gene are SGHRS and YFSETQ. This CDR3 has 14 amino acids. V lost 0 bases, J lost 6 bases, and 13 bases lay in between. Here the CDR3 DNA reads TGCGCCAGCAGCTTGGTTCAGGGTGGGAGCGAGCAGTACTTC. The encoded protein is CASSLVQGGSEQYF.

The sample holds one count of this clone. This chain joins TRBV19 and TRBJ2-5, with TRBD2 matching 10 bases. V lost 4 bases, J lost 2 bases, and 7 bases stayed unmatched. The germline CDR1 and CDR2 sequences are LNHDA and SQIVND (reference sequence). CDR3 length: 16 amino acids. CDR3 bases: TGTGCCAGTAGTACCCCCCGGACTAGCGGACAAGAGACCCAGTACTTC. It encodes CASSTPRTSGQETQYF.

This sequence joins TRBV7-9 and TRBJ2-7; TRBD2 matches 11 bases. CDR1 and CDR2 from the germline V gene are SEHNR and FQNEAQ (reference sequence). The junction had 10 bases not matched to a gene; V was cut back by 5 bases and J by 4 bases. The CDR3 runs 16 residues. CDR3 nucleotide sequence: TGTGCCAGCAGCCGGACGGGGACTAGCGGATTTTACGAGCAGTACTTC. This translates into CASSRTGTSGFYEQYF. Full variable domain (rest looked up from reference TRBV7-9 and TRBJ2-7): DTGVSQNPRHKITKRGQNVTFRCDPISEHNRLYWYRQTLGQGPEFLTYFQNEAQLEKSRLLSDRFSAERPKGSFSTLEIQRTEQGDSAMYLCASSRTGTSGFYEQYFGPGTRLTVT.

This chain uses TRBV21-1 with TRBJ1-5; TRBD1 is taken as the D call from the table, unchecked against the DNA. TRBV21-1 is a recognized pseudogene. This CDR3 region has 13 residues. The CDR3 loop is CASSWGPNQPQHF. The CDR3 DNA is TGTGCCAGCAGCTGGGGCCCCAATCAGCCCCAGCATTTT.

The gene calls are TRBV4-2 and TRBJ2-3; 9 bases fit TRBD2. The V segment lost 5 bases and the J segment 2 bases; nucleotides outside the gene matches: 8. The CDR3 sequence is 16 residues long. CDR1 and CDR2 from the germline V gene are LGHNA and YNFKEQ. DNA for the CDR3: TGTGCCAGCAGCTCCCCGACTAGCGGCCACACAGATACGCAGTATTTT. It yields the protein CASSSPTSGHTDTQYF.

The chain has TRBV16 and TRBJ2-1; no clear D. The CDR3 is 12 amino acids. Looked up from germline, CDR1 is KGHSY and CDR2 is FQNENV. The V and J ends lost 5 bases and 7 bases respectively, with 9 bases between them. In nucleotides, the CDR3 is TGTGCCAGCAGCACGTCCGGGAATGAGCAGTTCTTC. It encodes CASSTSGNEQFF.

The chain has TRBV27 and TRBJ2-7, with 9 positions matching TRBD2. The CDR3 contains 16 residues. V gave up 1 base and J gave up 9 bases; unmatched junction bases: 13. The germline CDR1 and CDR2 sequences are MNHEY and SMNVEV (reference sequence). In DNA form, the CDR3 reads TGTGCCAGCAGTTTATACTTCTCTAGCGGGACTGTCGGGCAGTACTTC. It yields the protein CASSLYFSSGTVGQYF.

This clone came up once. The CDR3 sequence: CASSQDGGDYGYTF. The CDR3 nucleotides are TGCGCCAGCAGCCAAGACGGGGGAGACTATGGCTACACCTTC. This chain connects TRBV4-3 to TRBJ1-2, with D tentatively TRBD1 (5 bases). V gave up 0 bases and J gave up 3 bases, with 8 bases separating them. Germline values: CDR1 LGHNA, CDR2 YSLEER. This CDR3 region has 14 residues.